This TCR beta chain is drawn from a study of blood T cell repertoires in COVID-19. Study context: The cDNA or gDNA used as material had been derived from T cells, B-cell-depleted T cells, or PBMCs.

Enrollees, roughly 18 to 89 years old, lived in 24 US areas. Symptom resolution, clearance, or two negative PCRs marked the recovered donors of Cohort 3. The CDR3 loop spans 14 amino acids. V was clipped by 3 bases and J by 14 bases, with 18 bases between them. Germline lookup yields CDR1 SGHRS and CDR2 YFSETQ. Original handling: Amplification with reference gene primers provided the estimates of nucleated cell counts. Sequencing used immunoSEQ multiplex PCR; TCRdb keeps in-frame clones, though not all of them. V and J calls and clone size are those listed in that table; D and trimming were worked out from the DNA. The data contain 110,000 to 150,000 clones, 75% to 90% of them singletons.

Sequenced input: PBMCs or T cells enriched from blood (not recorded which). The receptor was isolated from a man in his fifties or sixties who had recovered from COVID-19. The rearrangement links TRBV5-1 to TRBJ1-6, with D possibly TRBD1 on 5 matching bases. The CDR3 spells CASSSPSTVPTLHF. CDR3 sequence (DNA): TGCGCCAGCAGCTCCCCCTCGACAGTCCCCACCCTCCACTTT.